A selection of T cell receptor beta chains follows, all from one sample in a study of siplizumab effects on memory and regulatory T cells. TCRdb's table, derived via immunoSEQ multiplex PCR, lists solely in-frame clones and lacks some. The table has 90,000 to 110,000 clones, approximately 94% seen once. Sequences were obtained from CD4+ T cells sorted from blood. Source of these receptors: a human donor in good health. CDR3s include the opening cysteine and the closing phenylalanine or tryptophan. D genes are given only for firm matches. Only part of the rows carry a size: once, few, many, or a class if the clone is expanded.

d_gene | j_gene | v_gene | abundance | CDR3aa | CDR3nt
TRBD1 | TRBJ1-1 | TRBV9 | . | CASSVVGRGPGNTEAFF | TGTGCCAGCAGCGTAGTAGGGAGGGGGCCTGGGAACACTGAAGCTTTCTTT
TRBD1 | TRBJ1-2 | TRBV4-2 | . | CASSQGETGEKGYTF | TGTGCCAGCAGCCAAGGGGAGACAGGGGAGAAGGGCTACACCTTC
. | TRBJ2-2 | TRBV23-1 | once | CASSHPQEFAGRNTGELFF | TGCGCCAGCAGTCATCCACAAGAGTTCGCAGGGAGGAACACCGGGGAGCTGTTTTTT
. | TRBJ2-7 | TRBV19 | . | CASNPGSSYEQYF | TGTGCCAGTAACCCAGGGAGCTCCTACGAGCAGTACTTC
. | TRBJ1-2 | TRBV7-2 | . | CASSFDRNYGYTF | TGTGCCAGCAGTTTTGACAGAAACTATGGCTACACCTTC
TRBD2 | TRBJ2-1 | TRBV28 | . | CASSPGLAGDKGDNEQFF | TGTGCCAGCAGTCCCGGACTAGCGGGAGACAAGGGAGATAATGAGCAGTTCTTC
. | TRBJ2-6 | TRBV7-9 | . | CASSLGFGGSGANVLTF | TGTGCCAGCAGCTTAGGATTCGGCGGGTCTGGGGCCAACGTCCTGACTTTC
TRBD2 | TRBJ2-7 | TRBV28 | . | CASSPFSGGQYF | TGTGCCAGCAGTCCCTTCTCGGGAGGGCAGTACTTC
. | TRBJ2-5 | TRBV18 | . | CASSPTAQETQYF | TGTGCCAGCTCACCGACAGCACAAGAGACCCAGTACTTC
. | TRBJ2-1 | TRBV18 | . | CASSPADEQFF | TGTGCCAGCTCACCCGCCGATGAGCAGTTCTTC
. | TRBJ1-4 | TRBV9 | . | CASSVGWGGGEKLFF | TGTGCCAGCAGCGTAGGTTGGGGTGGGGGTGAAAAACTGTTTTTT
TRBD1 | TRBJ2-2 | TRBV29-1 | . | CSVGVGQGTGELFF | TGCAGCGTTGGAGTAGGACAGGGGACCGGGGAGCTGTTTTTT
TRBD1 | TRBJ1-5 | TRBV29-1 | . | CSVPRQGRPHQPQHF | TGCAGCGTCCCAAGACAGGGCAGACCCCATCAGCCCCAGCATTTT
. | TRBJ2-5 | TRBV7-7 | . | CASSPVATHQETQYF | TGTGCTAGCAGTCCAGTAGCGACCCACCAAGAGACCCAGTACTTC
. | TRBJ1-5 | TRBV4-2 | few | CASSQDRQGHQPQHF | TGTGCCAGCAGCCAAGATAGGCAGGGGCATCAGCCCCAGCATTTT
. | TRBJ1-1 | TRBV14 | . | CASSLHINTEAFF | TGTGCCAGCAGCCTACATATTAACACTGAAGCTTTCTTT
. | TRBJ1-4 | TRBV6-1 | . | CASSEVSALLLEKLFF | TGTGCCAGCAGTGAAGTCTCGGCGCTACTCCTAGAAAAACTGTTTTTT
TRBD2 | TRBJ2-2 | TRBV7-3 | . | CASSFIRLAGGPNTGELFF | TGTGCCAGCAGCTTTATCCGGCTAGCGGGAGGCCCGAACACCGGGGAGCTGTTTTTT
. | TRBJ2-1 | TRBV10-1 | . | CATRIRQINEQFF | TGCGCCACTAGGATTAGACAGATCAATGAGCAGTTCTTC
. | TRBJ1-1 | TRBV9 | . | CASSVVGATEAFF | TGTGCCAGCAGCGTAGTTGGGGCCACTGAAGCTTTCTTT
. | TRBJ2-1 | TRBV18 | . | CASSPGQLAGKMYEQFF | TGTGCCAGCTCACCGGGCCAACTAGCCGGCAAAATGTATGAGCAGTTCTTC
TRBD1 | TRBJ1-4 | TRBV19 | . | CASSAAPQGRREKLFF | TGTGCCAGTAGTGCGGCACCACAGGGGCGTCGGGAAAAACTGTTTTTT
. | TRBJ1-2 | TRBV10-3 | . | CAISESLDAHYGYTF | TGTGCCATCAGTGAATCATTGGACGCACACTATGGCTACACCTTC
TRBD2 | TRBJ2-3 | TRBV18 | . | CASSPLAATDTQYF | TGTGCCAGCTCACCCCTAGCGGCCACAGATACGCAGTATTTT
TRBD1 | TRBJ2-5 | TRBV30 | . | CARTLKGAKTQYF | TGTGCCAGGACTTTGAAGGGGGCAAAGACCCAGTACTTC
. | TRBJ2-1 | TRBV5-6 | . | CASSSKAYNEQFF | TGTGCCAGCAGCTCTAAGGCGTACAATGAGCAGTTCTTC
. | TRBJ1-1 | TRBV5-1 | . | CASSLRPERTEAFF | TGCGCCAGCAGCCTCCGTCCCGAGAGGACTGAAGCTTTCTTT
. | TRBJ1-2 | TRBV6-1 | . | CASSEGRAGGYTF | TGTGCCAGCAGTGAGGGCAGGGCCGGAGGCTACACCTTC
. | TRBJ2-7 | TRBV30 | . | CAWSPWGDGEQYF | TGTGCCTGGAGTCCTTGGGGAGACGGCGAGCAGTACTTC
. | TRBJ1-2 | TRBV14 | . | CASSQEGKGYTF | TGTGCCAGCAGCCAAGAGGGGAAGGGCTACACCTTC
TRBD2 | TRBJ2-5 | TRBV2 | once | CASSERLAGVGETQYF | TGTGCCAGCAGTGAACGGCTAGCGGGGGTGGGAGAGACCCAGTACTTC
TRBD1 | TRBJ1-1 | TRBV19 | . | CASSIVAGGIAFF | TGTGCCAGTAGTATAGTCGCAGGGGGTATAGCTTTCTTT
. | TRBJ1-6 | TRBV2 | . | CASSPAGTSYNSPLHF | TGTGCCAGCAGCCCGGCCGGGACCTCCTATAATTCACCCCTCCACTTT
. | TRBJ2-7 | TRBV5-1 | . | CASSPDYEQYF | TGCGCCAGCAGCCCCGACTACGAGCAGTACTTC
. | TRBJ1-1 | TRBV9 | . | CASSVATVGINTEAFF | TGTGCCAGCAGCGTAGCCACAGTAGGTATAAACACTGAAGCTTTCTTT
. | TRBJ2-1 | TRBV15 | . | CATSREKFSFGGEQFF | TGTGCCACCAGCAGAGAGAAATTTAGTTTCGGCGGTGAGCAGTTCTTC
TRBD1 | TRBJ2-7 | TRBV14 | . | CASSQGLGQIRQYF | TGTGCCAGCAGCCAAGGTTTGGGACAGATCCGGCAGTACTTC
TRBD1 | TRBJ2-7 | TRBV2 | . | CASSTGTGNYYEQYF | TGTGCCAGCAGTACCGGGACAGGTAATTACTACGAGCAGTACTTC
. | TRBJ2-5 | TRBV9 | once | CASSVDMGETQYF | TGTGCCAGCAGCGTAGATATGGGGGAGACCCAGTACTTC
. | TRBJ2-3 | TRBV6-5 | . | CASSYSTSTDTQYF | TGTGCCAGCAGTTACTCGACAAGCACAGATACGCAGTATTTT